The entry that follows covers one TCR beta chain sequence. No antigen is known for it. The sample belongs to a study of Graves' ophthalmopathy and Graves' hyperthyroidism. The wider study: Peripheral blood sampling preceded any treatment and occurred at initial diagnosis. Whole-study findings and limits: With a specificity of around 77% and a sensitivity of just under 71%, the model predicted ophthalmopathy progression.

Scientists amplified the TCR beta CDR3 regions from RNA transcripts. Second-round multiplex PCR came after first-round RT-PCR with HTBI primers. From the multiplex PCR reads, TCRdb called clonotypes with MiXCR, one entry per CDR3 protein. The profile shows about 740,000 distinct CDR3 sequences, around 40% of them singletons. For donors with ophthalmopathy, the disease showed moderate-to-severe activity, reached CAS ≥3 and NOSPECS ≥4, and had lasted under 3 months. Looked up from germline, CDR1 is MGHDK and CDR2 is SYGVNS. The CDR3 extends over 13 amino acids. V was cut by 5 bases and J by 6 bases, with 10 bases left in between.

This chain links TRBV25-1 with TRBJ2-2; the D gene is possibly TRBD1 (5 bases). Sequencing used peripheral blood. The clonotype comes from an adult man with Graves' ophthalmopathy. The CDR3, as DNA: TGTGCCAGCAGTACGAACAGGCCCGGGGAGCTGTTTTTT. Its protein is CASSTNRPGELFF.